This entry lists 28 T cell receptor beta chains sequenced from one sample in a study of post-analysis software for immune sequencing data. No antigens are known for them. Carried by the TCR beta cDNA libraries were unique molecular identifiers. TCRdb passed the PCR reads through MiXCR, listing each CDR3 protein once. The sample yields more than 500,000 distinct CDR3 sequences, approximately 31% seen once. General study results and limits: Roughly 5 TRBV segments, TRBV5-6, TRBV5-1 and TRBV20-1 among them, were found more frequent in patients than controls.

The specimen was blood. The receptors here all came from a girl aged 2-17 years with multiple sclerosis.

V gene TRBV6-6 combines with J gene TRBJ2-1; no clear D gene. The CDR3 is made up of 14 amino acids. CDR1 MNHNY and CDR2 SVGAGI come from the germline V gene (reference sequence). Trimming took off 2 bases at V and 6 bases at J, with 11 bases between the two ends. The CDR3 coding sequence is TGTGCCAGCAGTTACGGTTCTAGTTTCAATGAGCAGTTCTTC. Encoded protein: CASSYGSSFNEQFF.

This clonotype appeared a few times. The gene calls are TRBV3-1 and TRBJ2-5; the D is unclear. CDR1 is LGHDT and CDR2 is YNNKEL in the germline V gene (reference sequence). There are 14 residues in the CDR3. V gave up 2 bases and J gave up 5 bases, with 12 bases separating them. The CDR3 DNA follows: TGTGCCAGCAGCCAACGAGGCATAGGGGAGACCCAGTACTTC. Translated, it gives CASSQRGIGETQYF.

The chain carries TRBV12-3 or TRBV12-4 and TRBJ2-7, with 8 positions matching TRBD1. The J call may be wrong; the DNA end is better matched by TRBJ2-5. The CDR3 runs 16 residues. The CDR3 DNA reads as TGTGCCAGCAGTTTAGCGCGCCAGGGGGCGCGTGAGACCCAGTACTTC. Protein: CASSLARQGARETQYF.

This clonotype was counted a few times. The chain links TRBV5-5 to TRBJ1-5, with D tentatively TRBD1 (6 bases). The CDR3 covers 15 residues. Germline assignment: CDR1 SGHKS and CDR2 YYEKEE (reference sequence). V was cut by 0 bases and J by 3 bases, with 10 bases left in between. CDR3 DNA: TGTGCCAGCAGCTTGGAACAGGGTCACAATCAGCCCCAGCATTTT. It codes for CASSLEQGHNQPQHF.

About this clonotype: The junction differs from germline at one of its ends, possibly a read error. The chain joins TRBV6-5 to TRBJ2-1; D ambiguous. This CDR3 is built from 16 residues. Germline V lookup: CDR1 MNHEY, CDR2 SVGAGI. CDR3 bases: TGTGCCCGCAGTTACTCGGGCAGGAGATCCTACAATGAGCAGTTCTTC. Translating it yields CARSYSGRRSYNEQFF.

The V gene is TRBV14, the J gene TRBJ1-1; D uncertain. Per germline, CDR1 SGHDN and CDR2 FVKESK. This CDR3 is built from 14 residues. Trimming stripped 6 bases from V and 8 bases from J, with 19 bases between. CDR3 DNA: TGTGCCAGCAGTCGGAGGAGGTCTCGGATCGAAGCTTTCTTT. It translates to CASSRRRSRIEAFF.

This clonotype was counted only a few times. The chain employs TRBV14 and TRBJ2-5; D ambiguous. From germline, CDR1 is SGHDN and CDR2 FVKESK. The CDR3 runs 16 residues. Trimming left V 1 base short and J 2 bases short, with 14 bases between. The CDR3 DNA sequence: TGTGCCAGCAGCCAAGGCCGAGCTATTACTCAAGAGACCCAGTACTTC. Protein sequence: CASSQGRAITQETQYF.

A note on this clonotype: This clone may be a read error of a much larger clone one base away. The rearrangement links TRBV5-1 to TRBJ2-3; D could derive from TRBD1 or TRBD2 (5 bases each). The CDR3 consists of 13 residues. Germline-derived CDR1 and CDR2 are SGHRS and YFSETQ. This chain's CDR3 is CAGSLYGGDTQYF. The CDR3, as DNA: TGCGCCGGCAGCTTGTATGGGGGAGATACGCAGTATTTT.

The sample holds a few counts of this clonotype. The CDR3 spells CSATAPSLSNQPQHF. CDR3 DNA: TGCAGTGCTACGGCGCCCTCGCTTAGCAATCAGCCCCAGCATTTT. This chain uses TRBV20-1 with TRBJ1-5; D unresolved. The CDR3 extends over 15 amino acids. Germline CDR1 reads DFQATT; CDR2 reads SNEGSKA (reference sequence). Deletions cut 4 bases from V and 0 bases from J, with 13 bases between.

The chain couples TRBV6-5 to TRBJ2-5; D remains ambiguous. The CDR3 runs 13 residues. CDR1 and CDR2 from the germline V gene are MNHEY and SVGAGI. V was cut by 7 bases and J by 4 bases, with 13 bases left in between. The CDR3 loop is CASMVPPGETQYF. The CDR3 bases are TGTGCCAGCATGGTGCCCCCCGGAGAGACCCAGTACTTC.

The J gene is TRBJ2-5, the V gene TRBV29-1; no firm D call. Trimming took off 6 bases at V and 11 bases at J, with 22 bases between the two ends. This CDR3 region has 13 residues. Germline-derived CDR1 and CDR2 are SQVTM and ANQGSEA. The CDR3 bases are TGCAGCGTAGTCCAACCGGTAGGATACAAGCAGTACTTC. Protein sequence: CSVVQPVGYKQYF.

The J gene is TRBJ1-1, the V gene TRBV12-3 or TRBV12-4; no firm D call. The CDR3 runs to 11 residues. V lost 2 bases, J lost 4 bases, and 2 bases lay in between. CDR3 loop: CASSLCTEAFF. The CDR3 DNA reads TGTGCCAGCAGTTTATGCACTGAAGCTTTCTTT.

This clonotype showed up just a few times. The chain carries TRBV7-2 and TRBJ1-2; 7 bases match TRBD1. J gave up 6 bases and V 10 bases, and 8 bases lay outside the gene matches. Germline loops: CDR1 SGHTA, CDR2 FQGNSA. The CDR3 covers 12 residues. This CDR3 reads CATSRQGDGYTF. The CDR3 DNA reads as TGTGCCACTTCTAGACAGGGCGATGGCTACACCTTC.

In its sample, this clonotype was seen a few times. The chain has TRBV27 and TRBJ2-3, with D possibly being TRBD2 (5 bases). The V gene's germline CDR1 is MNHEY and CDR2 SMNVEV (reference sequence). Trimming stripped 4 bases from V and 6 bases from J, with 20 bases between. This CDR3 region has 16 residues. CDR3 nucleotide sequence: TGTGCCAGCAGTTCCTGGACGGCGGGCTCTTCTGATACGCAGTATTTT. It translates to CASSSWTAGSSDTQYF.

CDR3 sequence reads: CAGWGKGGGYNEQFF. DNA for the CDR3: TGTGCCGGCTGGGGGAAGGGGGGTGGCTACAATGAGCAGTTCTTC. The chain joins TRBV6-5 to TRBJ2-1; either TRBD1 or TRBD2 may supply D (6 bases each). V was cut by 11 bases and J by 3 bases, with 20 bases left in between. This CDR3 has 15 amino acids. CDR1 MNHEY and CDR2 SVGAGI come from the germline V gene.

This clonotype has more than one count but fewer than ten. The V and J genes are TRBV2 and TRBJ2-5; 9 bases agree with TRBD1. The germline gives CDR1 SNHLY, CDR2 FYNNEI. The CDR3 has 13 amino acids. After removal of 7 bases from V and 3 bases from J, the junction contained 3 bases not matched to a gene. The CDR3 nucleotides read TGTGCCAGCAAACGGGACAGGGAAGAGACCCAGTACTTC. Its translation is CASKRDREETQYF.

This clonotype has a handful of counts. The chain joins TRBV29-1 to TRBJ2-5; D perhaps matches TRBD1 (5 bases). Germline CDR1 and CDR2: SQVTM and ANQGSEA. V dropped 3 bases and J dropped 5 bases, with 10 bases sitting between them. The CDR3 consists of 12 residues. CDR3 coding DNA: TGCAGCGTTGATGCAGGGAAGGAGACCCAGTACTTC. Its translation: CSVDAGKETQYF.

This chain connects TRBV5-1 to TRBJ2-6; D gene uncertain. Germline V gene data show CDR1 as SGHRS and CDR2 as YFSETQ. Trimming shortened V by 1 base and J by 0 bases, and 5 bases separated the two germline ends. This CDR3 has 15 residues. The CDR3 loop reads CASSLWGSGANVLTF. The DNA for the CDR3 is TGCGCCAGCAGCTTGTGGGGCTCTGGGGCCAACGTCCTGACTTTC.

This chain links TRBV6-2 or TRBV6-3 with TRBJ2-5, with D perhaps matching TRBD2 (5 bases). The CDR3 loop spans 15 amino acids. In germline, CDR1 is MNHEY, CDR2 SVGEGT. The V and J ends lost 5 bases and 0 bases respectively, with 13 bases between them. This chain's CDR3 is CASSKALAHQETQYF. The CDR3 DNA reads as TGTGCCAGCAGTAAGGCCCTAGCTCACCAAGAGACCCAGTACTTC.

This chain links TRBV4-1 with TRBJ2-1; 7 nucleotides agree with TRBD2. Germline CDR1 reads MGHRA; CDR2 reads YSYEKL. Germline trimming cut 8 bases from V and 2 bases from J; bases unmatched to any gene: 6. The CDR3 length is 14 residues. The CDR3 coding sequence is TGCGCCAGCCGAAATAGCGGGCCCTACAATGAGCAGTTCTTC. It translates to CASRNSGPYNEQFF.

The CDR3 nucleotides are TGCAGTGCTAGAAGCCCAGGGGGTTTAGCCTACGAGCAGTACTTC. Translated: CSARSPGGLAYEQYF. The rearrangement links TRBV20-1 to TRBJ2-7; TRBD1 matches at 7 bases. Trimming at V came to 2 bases and at J to 2 bases, leaving 9 bases not matched to a gene. Germline V lookup: CDR1 DFQATT, CDR2 SNEGSKA (reference sequence). The CDR3 runs 15 residues.

The rearrangement uses TRBV4-1 and TRBJ2-1; TRBD1 matches at 7 bases. The length of the CDR3 is 17 residues. Germline lookup yields CDR1 MGHRA and CDR2 YSYEKL. V was clipped by 0 bases and J by 7 bases; unmatched bases: 12. In DNA, the CDR3 is TGCGCCAGCAGCCAAGACCGGTTAGGGACAGCTTTAAATGAGCAGTTCTTC. Translation gives CASSQDRLGTALNEQFF.

The genes are TRBV5-1 and TRBJ2-1, with 8 bases matching TRBD1. The CDR3 has 16 amino acids. From germline, CDR1 is SGHRS and CDR2 YFSETQ. With V trimmed by 3 bases and J by 8 bases, 13 bases remained unmatched. In DNA, the CDR3 is TGCGCCAGCAGCTCGCCCTTAGGACAGGGCGGGGATGAGCAGTTCTTC. It yields the protein CASSSPLGQGGDEQFF.

The rearrangement uses TRBV5-5 and TRBJ2-1; D gene uncertain. There are 12 residues in the CDR3. Trimming took 4 bases from V and 2 from J, leaving 4 bases between them. Germline V CDR1 and CDR2: SGHKS, YYEKEE (reference sequence). The CDR3 protein is CASSSAYNEQFF. The CDR3 nucleotides read TGTGCCAGCAGCAGCGCCTACAATGAGCAGTTCTTC.

This clonotype was recorded many times. The genes are TRBV21-1 and TRBJ1-1; TRBD1 is taken as the D call from the table, unchecked against the DNA. TRBV21-1 is recorded as a pseudogene. CDR3 length: 12 amino acids. CDR3 residues: CASSKSPSLAFF. The CDR3 coding sequence is TGTGCCAGCAGCAAATCCCCCTCTTTAGCTTTCTTT.

CDR3 DNA: TGCAGTGCTACAAGGACGTCGCGGGGCTATGGCTACACCTTC. This sequence encodes CSATRTSRGYGYTF. The J gene is TRBJ1-2, the V gene TRBV20-1; D is unresolved. Trimming left V 4 bases short and J 4 bases short, with 16 bases between. The length of the CDR3 is 14 residues. Germline V gene lookup returns CDR1 DFQATT and CDR2 SNEGSKA (reference sequence).

This clonotype has a handful of counts. The J gene is TRBJ2-5, the V gene TRBV11-3; 13 positions match TRBD2. The CDR3 consists of 16 residues. Trimming cost V 5 bases and J 3 bases; bases outside gene matches: 6. Germline V gene sequence: CDR1 SGHNT, CDR2 YENEEA. The CDR3 spells CASSVGTSGEKETQYF. The CDR3 DNA sequence: TGTGCCAGCAGCGTAGGGACTAGCGGGGAGAAAGAGACCCAGTACTTC.

This clonotype showed up just once. This rearrangement joins TRBV6-6 to TRBJ2-7; D gene uncertain. The CDR3 has 14 amino acids. Trimming took 0 bases from V and 0 from J, leaving 6 bases between them. Germline loops: CDR1 MNHNY, CDR2 SVGAGI (reference sequence). The CDR3 DNA reads TGTGCCAGCAGTTACTCGGCCGTCTCCTACGAGCAGTACTTC. Protein sequence: CASSYSAVSYEQYF.